The entry that follows covers one T cell receptor beta chain sequence. The data stem from a study of tumour-infiltrating T cells in Burkitt lymphoma. The overall study: All epidemiological Burkitt lymphoma subtypes were represented in the cohort.

Assay: immunoSEQ multiplex PCR; the TCRdb copy retains only in-frame clones and omits some. The sample has some 3,500 clones, 15% to 20% seen once; the top ten hold roughly 1.3%. The CDR3 sequence is 13 residues long. The V gene lost 1 base and the J gene lost 13 bases, with 14 bases spanning the gap. From germline, CDR1 is LGHNA and CDR2 YSLEER. Sequences were obtained from tumor tissue. The source is a human donor with Burkitt lymphoma. The chain couples TRBV4-3 to TRBJ2-1; D uncertain. CDR3 nucleotides: TGCGCCAGCAGCCAAGTCCTTGGGGAAGGCCAGTTCTTC. Protein sequence: CASSQVLGEGQFF.